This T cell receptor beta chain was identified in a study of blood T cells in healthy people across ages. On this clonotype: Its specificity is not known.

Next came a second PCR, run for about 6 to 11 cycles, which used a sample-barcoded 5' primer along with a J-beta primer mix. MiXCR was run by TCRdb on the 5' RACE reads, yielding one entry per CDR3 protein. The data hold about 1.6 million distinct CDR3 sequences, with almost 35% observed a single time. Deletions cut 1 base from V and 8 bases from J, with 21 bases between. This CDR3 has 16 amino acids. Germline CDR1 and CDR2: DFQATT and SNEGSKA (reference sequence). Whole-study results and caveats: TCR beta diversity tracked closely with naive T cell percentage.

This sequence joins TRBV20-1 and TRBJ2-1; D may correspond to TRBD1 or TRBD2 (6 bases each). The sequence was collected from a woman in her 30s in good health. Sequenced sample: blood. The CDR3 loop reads CSARVARGDGFDEQFF. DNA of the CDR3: TGCAGTGCTAGAGTGGCGAGGGGGGACGGATTCGATGAGCAGTTCTTC.